These 29 T cell receptor beta chains were all obtained from the same sample, sequenced in a study of identical twins (dated by TCRdb to 2016 to 2017). Libraries were built with 5' RACE. Sequencing used an Illumina HiSeq 2000. TCRdb took the public reads, trimmed them with fastp at Q25, ran MiXCR for clone calling and kept in-frame beta chains. Every entry covers one CDR3 protein and lists the most common genes and DNA from its rows. For this sample the table gives 250,000 or so distinct CDR3 sequences, of which 5.5% to 8% were detected only once. Clones ranked in the top ten supply roughly 3.4% of the sample. These data were also reused for a study on yellow fever vaccine responses in identical twins.

Source material: memory (CD45RO+) T cells sorted from blood. What this sample's cell subset or site label stands for: CD45RO+ enriched T cells. All receptors derive from a woman under 30 in good health.

The chain uses TRBV20-1 and TRBJ1-6; 7 bases match TRBD1. This CDR3 is 16 amino acids long. The V gene's germline CDR1 is DFQATT and CDR2 SNEGSKA (reference sequence). Trimming at V came to 0 bases and at J to 2 bases, leaving 4 bases not matched to a gene. CDR3 residues: CSARDHGTAYNSPLHF. CDR3 DNA: TGCAGTGCTAGAGATCACGGGACAGCCTATAATTCACCCCTCCACTTT.

This clonotype was picked up many times. The rearrangement joins TRBV5-1 to TRBJ2-5; D remains ambiguous. CDR1 is SGHRS and CDR2 is YFSETQ in the germline V gene. CDR3 length equals 14 residues. Trimming took off 1 base at V and 3 bases at J, with 10 bases between the two ends. CDR3 residues: CASSLWQAKETQYF. The CDR3 nucleotides read TGCGCCAGCAGCTTGTGGCAGGCCAAAGAGACCCAGTACTTC.

The J gene is TRBJ2-1, the V gene TRBV25-1, with 11 bases identical to TRBD2. V lost 4 bases, J lost 8 bases, and 4 bases stayed unmatched. This CDR3 is built from 14 residues. The germline V gene encodes CDR1 MGHDK and CDR2 SYGVNS. CDR3 nucleotide sequence: TGTGCCAGCAGTGCGGGACTAGCGGACGATGAGCAGTTCTTC. Protein: CASSAGLADDEQFF.

In its sample, this clonotype was seen a few times. The V and J genes are TRBV10-3 and TRBJ1-4; 7 bases match TRBD1. J lost 8 bases, V lost 6 bases, and 9 bases had no gene match. CDR3 length: 14 residues. Germline CDR1 ENHRY, CDR2 SYGVKD. The CDR3 spells CAIRDDRDLEKLFF. CDR3 coding DNA: TGTGCCATCAGAGATGACAGGGATCTCGAAAAACTGTTTTTT.

This clonotype was observed a few times. The chain has TRBV9 and TRBJ2-2; D ambiguous. The V end lost 0 bases, the J end lost 0 bases, and 9 bases lay between the germline ends. This CDR3 is built from 16 residues. Germline V gives CDR1 SGDLS, CDR2 YYNGEE. The CDR3 nucleotides are TGTGCCAGCAGCGTAGAGAGTTTTTCGAACACCGGGGAGCTGTTTTTT. Its translation is CASSVESFSNTGELFF.

This clonotype was found many times. The chain is built from TRBV20-1 and TRBJ2-5, with 11 bases lining up with TRBD1. Germline values: CDR1 DFQATT, CDR2 SNEGSKA (reference sequence). This CDR3 contains 14 residues. The V segment lost 5 bases and the J segment 3 bases; nucleotides outside the gene matches: 5. Here the CDR3 reads CSAGQGAPKETQYF. DNA for the CDR3: TGCAGTGCTGGACAGGGGGCACCTAAAGAGACCCAGTACTTC.

This clonotype is labeled medium-sized. V usage is TRBV11-3 and J usage is TRBJ2-1; TRBD2 matches 7 bases. The V gene's germline CDR1 is SGHNT and CDR2 YENEEA. Trimming removed 1 base from V and 2 bases from J; junction bases left unmatched: 11. CDR3 length: 18 amino acids. The CDR3 reads CASSLVFGGSSAYNEQFF. CDR3 DNA: TGTGCCAGCAGCTTAGTATTTGGCGGGAGTTCTGCCTACAATGAGCAGTTCTTC. Complete variable domain (other parts from reference TRBV11-3 and TRBJ2-1): EAGVVQSPRYKIIEKKQPVAFWCNPISGHNTLYWYLQNLGQGPELLIRYENEEAVDDSQLPKDRFSAERLKGVDSTLKIQPAELGDSAVYLCASSLVFGGSSAYNEQFFGPGTRLTVL.

This clonotype was observed many times. The gene calls are TRBV11-2 and TRBJ2-2, with D possibly matching TRBD1 (5 bases). In germline, CDR1 is SGHAT, CDR2 FQNNGV. V gave up 3 bases and J gave up 2 bases, with 13 bases separating them. This CDR3 comprises 16 residues. The CDR3 loop reads CASSFDSNSNTGELFF. CDR3 nucleotides: TGTGCCAGCAGCTTCGACAGCAATTCCAACACCGGGGAGCTGTTTTTT.

This clonotype has just a few counts. The chain combines TRBV2 with TRBJ2-7; TRBD2 agrees at 8 bases. Germline CDR1 and CDR2: SNHLY and FYNNEI. The V segment lost 6 bases and the J segment 2 bases; nucleotides outside the gene matches: 3. The CDR3 has 13 residues. In DNA form, the CDR3 reads TGTGCCAGCAGGGGACTAGGGGCCTACGAGCAGTACTTC. Its translation is CASRGLGAYEQYF.

The V gene is TRBV28, the J gene TRBJ1-1; 7 positions match TRBD1. V lost 2 bases to trimming and J lost 5 bases; unmatched junction nucleotides: 5. Germline V lookup: CDR1 MDHEN, CDR2 SYDVKM. This CDR3 region has 14 residues. The CDR3 nucleotides are TGTGCCAGCAGTTTAAACAGGGGATGGACTGAAGCTTTCTTT. Its translation is CASSLNRGWTEAFF.

This sequence joins TRBV5-1 and TRBJ2-1; D remains ambiguous. V was clipped by 0 bases and J by 0 bases, with 7 bases between them. The CDR3 is made up of 15 amino acids. CDR1 is SGHRS and CDR2 is YFSETQ in the germline V gene. CDR3 in DNA: TGCGCCAGCAGCTTGGAAGGCCGCTCCTACAATGAGCAGTTCTTC. Protein: CASSLEGRSYNEQFF.

V gene TRBV28 combines with J gene TRBJ2-2, with 8 nucleotides matching TRBD2. After removal of 7 bases from V and 0 bases from J, the junction contained 10 bases not matched to a gene. CDR3 length equals 17 residues. CDR1 MDHEN and CDR2 SYDVKM come from the germline V gene. Written as DNA, the CDR3 is TGTGCCAGCACCTCGTCCCCGGGACTAGCGAACACCGGGGAGCTGTTTTTT. It encodes CASTSSPGLANTGELFF.

This clonotype was observed many times. The chain carries TRBV7-9 and TRBJ2-5; D not resolved. CDR1 is SEHNR and CDR2 is FQNEAQ in the germline V gene (reference sequence). CDR3 length: 16 amino acids. V shed 1 base and J shed 2 bases, with 14 bases lying between them. CDR3 amino acids: CASSLGYRYLQETQYF. CDR3 sequence (DNA): TGTGCCAGCAGCTTAGGTTACAGATACCTACAAGAGACCCAGTACTTC.

The DNA for the CDR3 is TGTGCCAGCCAACCGGGACTAGCGGCTACCTCCTACAATGAGCAGTTCTTC. Translation gives CASQPGLAATSYNEQFF. This sequence joins TRBV6-2 or TRBV6-3 and TRBJ2-1; 11 positions match TRBD2. The CDR3 runs 17 residues. In germline, CDR1 is MNHEY, CDR2 SVGEGT. The junction had 9 bases not matched to a gene; V was cut back by 8 bases and J by 0 bases.

This clonotype turned up a few times. The rearrangement links TRBV19 to TRBJ1-6, with D hard to call. Per germline, CDR1 LNHDA and CDR2 SQIVND (reference sequence). V gave up 8 bases and J gave up 9 bases, with 14 bases separating them. CDR3 length: 13 amino acids. The CDR3 region is CASRRVLGSPLHF. The CDR3, as DNA: TGTGCCAGTCGACGGGTCCTAGGTTCACCCCTCCACTTT.

This clonotype was counted between two and nine times. V usage is TRBV7-8 and J usage is TRBJ1-1; D is ambiguous. The V gene's germline CDR1 is SGHVS and CDR2 FQNEAQ. Trimming left V 0 bases short and J 5 bases short, with 7 bases between. The CDR3 loop spans 13 amino acids. CDR3 sequence: CASSLADGTEAFF. As DNA, the CDR3 is TGTGCCAGCAGCTTAGCGGATGGGACTGAAGCTTTCTTT. The entire variable domain, with the rest obtained from reference TRBV7-8 and TRBJ1-1, is as follows: GAGVSQSPRYKVAKRGQDVALRCDPISGHVSLFWYQQALGQGPEFLTYFQNEAQLDKSGLPSDRFFAERPEGSVSTLKIQRTQQEDSAVYLCASSLADGTEAFFGQGTRLTVV.

This clonotype was seen a few times. V and J are TRBV6-1 and TRBJ2-2; 9 positions match TRBD1. The germline gives CDR1 MNHNS, CDR2 SASEGT. This CDR3 spans 15 amino acids. With 10 bases clipped from V and 4 bases from J, the junction kept 10 bases outside the gene matches. This chain's CDR3 is CATRTGGLGTGELFF. The CDR3 DNA sequence: TGTGCCACCAGAACAGGGGGCTTAGGCACCGGGGAGCTGTTTTTT.

The gene calls are TRBV6-5 and TRBJ2-1; the match to TRBD2 covers 10 bases. V lost 4 bases to trimming and J lost 4 bases; unmatched junction nucleotides: 4. Germline V lookup: CDR1 MNHEY, CDR2 SVGAGI. The CDR3 has 15 amino acids. The CDR3 is CASSLVAGGYNEQFF. CDR3 coding DNA: TGTGCCAGCAGTTTGGTAGCGGGAGGTTACAATGAGCAGTTCTTC.

The rearrangement joins TRBV5-1 to TRBJ1-2; D unresolved. Germline V lookup: CDR1 SGHRS, CDR2 YFSETQ. V was trimmed by 0 bases and J by 6 bases, leaving 6 bases between them. The CDR3 contains 12 residues. The CDR3 DNA reads as TGCGCCAGCAGCTTGGAACAGAATGGCTACACCTTC. Translating gives CASSLEQNGYTF.

In this sample, this clonotype turned up many times. The chain uses TRBV3-1 and TRBJ2-3; TRBD2 matches 9 bases. The germline CDR1 and CDR2 sequences are LGHDT and YNNKEL (reference sequence). The CDR3 covers 15 residues. Trimming took 2 bases from V and 0 from J; bases not matched to a gene: 0. The CDR3 loop reads CASSQLAGSTDTQYF. In DNA, the CDR3 is TGTGCCAGCAGCCAACTAGCGGGGAGCACAGATACGCAGTATTTT.

This clonotype was observed a few times. This chain uses TRBV20-1 with TRBJ1-2; no reliable D call. CDR1 DFQATT and CDR2 SNEGSKA come from the germline V gene (reference sequence). This CDR3 spans 16 amino acids. V was shortened by 0 bases and J by 4 bases, with 18 bases between the two germline ends. CDR3 nucleotide sequence: TGCAGTGCTAGAGACCCTGAGACATCTGAGGCCTATGGCTACACCTTC. It specifies CSARDPETSEAYGYTF.

This clonotype was observed a handful of times. This chain links TRBV15 with TRBJ2-7; 11 bases align to TRBD1. CDR3 length: 15 amino acids. The V and J ends lost 2 bases and 9 bases, in that order; junction bases with no gene match: 9. Germline CDR1 is LNHNV and CDR2 is YYDKDF (reference sequence). The chain's CDR3 is CATSRSGTGGLGQYF. DNA for the CDR3: TGTGCCACCAGCAGATCCGGGACAGGGGGGTTAGGGCAGTACTTC.

This clonotype was picked up many times. The chain employs TRBV9 and TRBJ2-7; 10 bases are shared with TRBD1. V dropped 0 bases and J dropped 6; count of bases not matched to a gene: 9. From germline, CDR1 is SGDLS and CDR2 YYNGEE. The CDR3 runs 16 residues. The CDR3 region has the DNA TGTGCCAGCAGCGTAGCAGGGGACAGGGGCCGGCCCGAGCAGTACTTC. Translation: CASSVAGDRGRPEQYF.

The V gene is TRBV7-9, the J gene TRBJ2-7, with D perhaps matching TRBD1 (6 bases). Trimming stripped 5 bases from V and 2 bases from J, with 13 bases between. CDR3 length equals 14 residues. Germline V lookup: CDR1 SEHNR, CDR2 FQNEAQ (reference sequence). The CDR3 loop reads CASSPGTQPYEQYF. CDR3 in DNA: TGTGCCAGCAGCCCCGGGACACAACCCTACGAGCAGTACTTC.

This clonotype was seen repeatedly, ten times or more. V usage is TRBV3-1 and J usage is TRBJ2-6, with D possibly matching TRBD1 (6 bases). Germline V gene sequence: CDR1 LGHDT, CDR2 YNNKEL (reference sequence). Trimming removed 2 bases from V and 0 bases from J, with 11 bases in between. The CDR3 sequence is 17 residues long. CDR3 region: CASSQPQQGSGANVLTF. As DNA, the CDR3 is TGTGCCAGCAGCCAACCACAACAGGGCTCTGGGGCCAACGTCCTGACTTTC. Complete variable domain (other parts from reference TRBV3-1 and TRBJ2-6): DTAVSQTPKYLVTQMGNDKSIKCEQNLGHDTMYWYKQDSKKFLKIMFSYNNKELIINETVPNRFSPKSPDKAHLNLHINSLELGDSAVYFCASSQPQQGSGANVLTFGAGSRLTVL.

The V call is TRBV27, the J call TRBJ2-5; 8 bases agree with TRBD2. The J segment lost 4 bases and the V segment lost 6 bases, leaving 10 bases of the junction unmatched. Germline values: CDR1 MNHEY, CDR2 SMNVEV (reference sequence). This CDR3 comprises 15 residues. The CDR3 sequence: CASRNLGLAGETQYF. The CDR3 nucleotides are TGTGCCAGCAGAAACCTAGGACTAGCAGGAGAGACCCAGTACTTC.

This clonotype was recorded at least ten times. This rearrangement joins TRBV7-8 to TRBJ2-1; D possibly corresponds to TRBD1 (5 bases). The CDR3 extends over 15 amino acids. Trimming shortened V by 6 bases and J by 0 bases, and 12 bases separated the two germline ends. The germline V gene encodes CDR1 SGHVS and CDR2 FQNEAQ. Here the CDR3 DNA reads TGTGCCAGCAGACGACAGAGGAGCTCCTACAATGAGCAGTTCTTC. As protein: CASRRQRSSYNEQFF.

This clonotype was observed a handful of times. V and J are TRBV28 and TRBJ1-4; 9 nucleotides line up with TRBD1. Germline V gene sequence: CDR1 MDHEN, CDR2 SYDVKM. V shed 6 bases, J shed 8 bases, and the junction held 10 bases outside the gene matches. The CDR3 has 15 amino acids. CDR3: CASSLPGTGREKLFF. The CDR3 DNA follows: TGTGCCAGCAGCTTGCCCGGGACAGGGAGGGAAAAACTGTTTTTT. The whole variable domain, filled in from reference TRBV28 and TRBJ1-4, reads DVKVTQSSRYLVKRTGEKVFLECVQDMDHENMFWYRQDPGLGLRLIYFSYDVKMKEKGDIPEGYSVSREKKERFSLILESASTNQTSMYLCASSLPGTGREKLFFGSGTQLSVL.

This rearrangement joins TRBV20-1 to TRBJ1-1; D gene ambiguous. The CDR3 consists of 11 residues. Germline V gives CDR1 DFQATT, CDR2 SNEGSKA (reference sequence). Deletions cut 5 bases from V and 1 base from J, with 5 bases between. The CDR3 region is CSAATNTEAFF. For the CDR3, the DNA is TGCAGTGCTGCTACGAACACTGAAGCTTTCTTT.